Each of the 20 T cell receptor beta chains below was sequenced from the same sample in a study of molecular identifiers for immune sequencing clone quantification. TCRdb recomputed calls from the PCR reads with MiXCR, one row per CDR3 protein. The sample records approximately 320,000 distinct CDR3 sequences, roughly a quarter being singletons. Sequencing used naive CD8+ T cells from blood, with Jurkat cell RNA spiked in. Subset noted: FACS-sorted CD8+CD4-CCR7+CD45RA+ naive T cells. The receptors stem from a human donor in good health. Some libraries in this study had Jurkat cell RNA spiked in.

This clonotype showed up just a few times. The chain links TRBV2 to TRBJ1-6; D ambiguous. Germline CDR1 and CDR2: SNHLY and FYNNEI. The CDR3 contains 15 residues. V lost 6 bases and J lost 9, with 18 bases in between. This CDR3 reads CASSPEGRAGSPLHF. The CDR3 bases are TGTGCCAGCAGCCCTGAAGGGAGGGCTGGTTCACCCCTCCACTTT. The variable domain in full, completed from reference TRBV2 and TRBJ1-6, reads EPEVTQTPSHQVTQMGQEVILRCVPISNHLYFYWYRQILGQKVEFLVSFYNNEISEKSEIFDDQFSVERPDGSNFTLKIRSTKLEDSAMYFCASSPEGRAGSPLHFGNGTRLTVT.

On this clonotype: Likely a read error: the CDR3 ends without its conserved phenylalanine or tryptophan. The rearrangement links TRBV7-9 to TRBJ1-5, with 7 bases fitting TRBD1. The CDR3 has 15 residues. V trimming: 5 bases; J trimming: 3 bases; junction bases outside the gene matches: 7. CDR1 is SEHNR and CDR2 is FQNEAQ in the germline V gene (reference sequence). As DNA, the CDR3 is TGTGCCAGCAGCCCACCCGGGACAGACAATCAGCCCCAGCATTTA. Encoded protein: CASSPPGTDNQPQHL.

Regarding this clonotype: The germline gene is not matched at one end of the junction; a read error may be the cause. The V call is TRBV9, the J call TRBJ2-2; the D call may be TRBD1 or TRBD2 (5 bases each). CDR3 length: 16 amino acids. The germline CDR1 and CDR2 sequences are SGDLS and YYNGEE. CDR3 amino acids: CASSEAGFANTGEPFF. Here the CDR3 DNA reads TGTGCCAGCAGCGAGGCAGGGTTCGCGAACACCGGGGAGCCGTTTTTT.

On this clonotype: The CDR3 ends on some other residue instead of the conserved phenylalanine or tryptophan, so this is likely a read error. The chain combines TRBV12-5 with TRBJ2-2, with D uncertain. The germline gives CDR1 LGHNT, CDR2 FRNRAP. The CDR3 has 13 amino acids. The V end lost 7 bases, the J end lost 1 base, and 7 bases lay between the germline ends. CDR3 sequence: CASAGENTGELFL. CDR3 coding DNA: TGTGCTAGTGCAGGAGAGAACACCGGGGAGCTGTTTCTT.

This clonotype came up a few times. This chain connects TRBV29-1 to TRBJ2-7, with TRBD1 matching over 10 bases. Germline CDR1 is SQVTM and CDR2 is ANQGSEA. Trimming removed 6 bases from V and 3 bases from J; junction bases left unmatched: 5. The CDR3 covers 13 residues. CDR3 residues: CSVRDRGSYEQYF. In nucleotides, the CDR3 is TGCAGCGTCAGGGACAGGGGAAGCTACGAGCAGTACTTC.

This clonotype was counted at least ten times. J is TRBJ2-2 and V is TRBV7-9; either TRBD1 or TRBD2 may fit D (5 bases each). V was pared by 4 bases and J by 2 bases, with 14 bases between. CDR1 and CDR2 (germline): SEHNR, FQNEAQ (reference sequence). The CDR3 runs to 16 residues. CDR3 sequence (DNA): TGTGCCAGCAGCTCACTCGGGGCTAGAAACACCGGGGAGCTGTTTTTT. This translates into CASSSLGARNTGELFF.

As concerns this clonotype: The CDR3 does not end in the conserved phenylalanine or tryptophan, so this is likely a read error. The chain couples TRBV11-2 to TRBJ2-7, with D unclear. This CDR3 has 14 amino acids. Germline V gene lookup returns CDR1 SGHAT and CDR2 FQNNGV. V shed 1 base and J shed 2 bases, with 9 bases lying between them. As DNA, the CDR3 is TGTGCCAGCAGCTTAGTACCGTCAACCTACGAGCAGTACTTA. Translated, it gives CASSLVPSTYEQYL.

Ten or more counts support this clonotype. Here the CDR3 reads CASSLALAGAYTDTQYF. The CDR3 nucleotides are TGTGCCAGCAGTTTAGCACTAGCGGGCGCTTACACAGATACGCAGTATTTT. The chain carries TRBV12-3 or TRBV12-4 and TRBJ2-3, with 9 bases identical to TRBD2. Losses at the gene ends were 0 bases for V and 2 bases for J; bases not matched to a gene: 6. The CDR3 sequence is 17 residues long.

The V and J genes are TRBV20-1 and TRBJ1-1; D may be TRBD1 (5 bases). V shed 3 bases and J shed 8 bases, with 19 bases lying between them. CDR1 and CDR2 (germline): DFQATT, SNEGSKA (reference sequence). There are 14 residues in the CDR3. The CDR3 sequence is CSASPGPGWGEAFF. The CDR3 nucleotides are TGCAGTGCTAGCCCGGGGCCAGGGTGGGGGGAAGCTTTCTTT.

The genes are TRBV7-9 and TRBJ1-1; possible D gene TRBD1, 5 bases. The V gene's germline CDR1 is SEHNR and CDR2 FQNEAQ (reference sequence). V was trimmed by 5 bases and J by 5 bases, leaving 21 bases between them. The CDR3 has 16 amino acids. The CDR3 coding sequence is TGTGCCAGCAGCCTCGGACGGGGCGGGCTCGGGACTGAAGCTTTCTTT. Its translation: CASSLGRGGLGTEAFF.

This chain joins TRBV10-3 and TRBJ2-7; TRBD1 matches 7 bases. This CDR3 is 14 amino acids long. Germline-derived CDR1 and CDR2 are ENHRY and SYGVKD. V shed 3 bases, J shed 3 bases, and the junction held 5 bases outside the gene matches. The DNA of the CDR3 is TGTGCCATCAGTGAATTGGGACAGTACTACGAGCAGTACTTC. Its protein is CAISELGQYYEQYF.

There are many counts of this clonotype. The chain recombines TRBV2 with TRBJ2-3; 10 bases are a match to TRBD2. The CDR3 consists of 19 residues. J lost 6 bases, V lost 0 bases, and 15 bases had no gene match. CDR1 and CDR2 from the germline V gene are SNHLY and FYNNEI. CDR3 protein: CASSEAGPGVAGGLDTQYF. The CDR3 bases are TGTGCCAGCAGTGAAGCGGGGCCCGGGGTAGCGGGAGGCCTTGATACGCAGTATTTT.

There are many counts of this clonotype. The J gene is TRBJ2-7, the V gene TRBV20-1; the match to TRBD2 covers 8 bases. This CDR3 comprises 16 residues. Germline loops: CDR1 DFQATT, CDR2 SNEGSKA (reference sequence). Germline trimming cut 1 base from V and 2 bases from J; bases unmatched to any gene: 10. In DNA form, the CDR3 reads TGCAGTGCTAGAGCTGTGCCCGGACTAGCAGCCTACGAGCAGTACTTC. Its protein product is CSARAVPGLAAYEQYF.

Points on this clonotype: Relative to the germline gene, one junction end is altered; a read error may explain this. The CDR3: CAIEGFQETQCF. DNA for the CDR3: TGTGCCATCGAGGGATTCCAAGAGACCCAGTGCTTC. The chain recombines TRBV10-3 with TRBJ2-5, with TRBD2 as a possible D gene (5 bases). The CDR3 has 12 residues. Germline lookup yields CDR1 ENHRY and CDR2 SYGVKD.

Concerning this clonotype itself: A much larger clone is a single base away; this may be a read error. The V gene is TRBV5-1, the J gene TRBJ2-5, with TRBD2 matching 8 bases. This CDR3 spans 13 amino acids. The germline CDR1 and CDR2 sequences are SGHRS and YFSETQ. Unmatched junction bases numbered 11, after V lost 7 bases and J lost 9 bases. CDR3 coding DNA: TGCGCCAGCGAGGGCGGGAGGATCCAGCCCCAGTACTTC. This gives the protein CASEGGRIQPQYF.

Remarks on this clonotype: A much bigger clone sits one base away, suggesting this may be a read error. The chain joins TRBV29-1 to TRBJ1-1; the D is unclear. Trimming took 6 bases from V and 10 from J, leaving 12 bases between them. Germline V gene lookup returns CDR1 SQVTM and CDR2 ANQGSEA. The CDR3 consists of 10 residues. The CDR3 here is CSVENPVAFF. CDR3 bases: TGCAGCGTCGAAAACCCTGTAGCTTTCTTT.

This clonotype was picked up many times. The V gene is TRBV9, the J gene TRBJ2-3, with D hard to call. This CDR3 contains 16 residues. The germline CDR1 and CDR2 sequences are SGDLS and YYNGEE. V lost 0 bases to trimming and J lost 6 bases, with 17 bases between them. The CDR3 spells CASSVDSAAPRDTQYF. For the CDR3, the DNA is TGTGCCAGCAGCGTAGATTCCGCGGCACCCAGGGATACGCAGTATTTT.

V is TRBV6-6 and J is TRBJ2-5, with TRBD2 matching over 8 bases. This CDR3 has 14 residues. Germline CDR1 MNHNY, CDR2 SVGAGI (reference sequence). V lost 5 bases to trimming and J lost 5 bases; unmatched junction nucleotides: 7. The CDR3 loop reads CASSARTSLETQYF. Written as DNA, the CDR3 is TGTGCCAGCAGTGCGCGGACTAGCTTGGAGACCCAGTACTTC.

This clonotype was picked up many times. This chain connects TRBV19 to TRBJ1-2; possible D gene TRBD1, 6 bases. V lost 7 bases, J lost 3 bases, and 18 bases lay in between. This CDR3 spans 15 amino acids. Germline V gene sequence: CDR1 LNHDA, CDR2 SQIVND (reference sequence). DNA for the CDR3: TGTGCCAGTACCGCTTCGGGGGCTGGATACTATGGCTACACCTTC. Its protein product is CASTASGAGYYGYTF.

This clonotype appeared a few times. J is TRBJ2-7 and V is TRBV10-3, with 7 bases fitting TRBD1. CDR1 and CDR2 (germline): ENHRY, SYGVKD. Trimming removed 3 bases from V and 0 bases from J; junction bases left unmatched: 5. The CDR3 covers 15 residues. The CDR3 sequence is CAISDPGQFSYEQYF. The CDR3 DNA reads as TGTGCCATCAGTGACCCGGGACAGTTCTCCTACGAGCAGTACTTC.